This record concerns one TCR beta chain sequence. No cognate antigen has been identified for it. No much larger clone is present one base from it, and per-base qualities are unavailable. The sample comes from a study of blood T cell repertoires in COVID-19 (dated by TCRdb to 2018 to 2021). Regarding the study in general: Samples from collaborators originated in the United States, Italy and Spain and spanned both the acute and convalescent phases of COVID-19. The material from the prospective study consisted of cDNA or gDNA derived from T cells, B-cell-depleted T cells, or PBMCs. Subjects who had been exposed to COVID-19, were actively infected with it, or had recovered from it provided the deeply sampled blood TCRbeta repertoires that made up the dataset. A freely available public database, intended as a resource for researchers studying the immune response to SARS-CoV-2, is where the repertoires were released. Samples were obtained from the ongoing ImmuneRACE study (first 160 participants) and from 1,254 subjects provided by 6 global collaborators. The sample metadata nearly always contained a de-identified subject ID, COVID-19 status, age in years and sex. HLA class I and class II types, where available, came from metadata supplied by the sample provider rather than from assay-based typing. Beyond this particular receptor, the publication reports: The quantity of clinical and demographic metadata differed by source and by participant and was supplied without curation.

The immunoSEQ Assay, a bias-controlled multiplex PCR, was used to amplify TCRbeta CDR3 regions from genomic DNA. In the paper's pipeline: Within the assay, amplification of reference gene primers was used to estimate how many nucleated cells each sample contained. Sequence reads were collapsed and filtered to measure the absolute abundance of every unique TCRbeta CDR3 rearrangement. For each sample, productive Simpson clonality was calculated as the square root of Simpson's diversity index across productive rearrangements. TCRdb mirrors the immuneACCESS table, restricted to in-frame sequences. Some clones are absent from its copies; in checked studies, under half trace to an unresolved V gene, and the reason for the others is unknown. Clone size and V and J calls were adopted from that table, with D and trimming inferred from the DNA. Recorded for this sample are 200,000 to 300,000 clones; about 86% of them occurred a single time. 3% to 3.5% of the sample lies in the top ten.

From the cysteine through the phenylalanine, the CDR3 covers 14 amino acids. Only the CDR3 portion is preserved as DNA: 42 bases, with reading frame beginning at the first base. CDR1 and CDR2 are drawn from the germline V gene: SNHLY, FYNNEI. Compared with germline, V lacks 4 bases and J lacks 3 bases; bases without a gene match: 3. A second Seattle source provided samples from volunteer blood donors who had recovered from COVID-19. Collaborating institutions collected whole blood in K2EDTA tubes following their own protocols. For TCRbeta analysis, collaborators shipped samples as frozen whole blood, isolated PBMCs, or DNA extracted from either of those sample types.

This TCR derives from a woman in her twenties or thirties who had recovered from COVID-19. The chain links TRBV2 with TRBJ2-1; the junction holds 7 bases that match TRBD1. The specimen was peripheral blood. DNA sequence: TGTGCCAGCAGTGGATCAGGGGGCTACAATGAGCAGTTCTTC. This yields the protein CASSGSGGYNEQFF. Beyond the CDR3, the reference TRBV2 and TRBJ2-1 genes provide the residues; the full variable domain reads: EPEVTQTPSHQVTQMGQEVILRCVPISNHLYFYWYRQILGQKVEFLVSFYNNEISEKSEIFDDQFSVERPDGSNFTLKIRSTKLEDSAMYFCASSGSGGYNEQFFGPGTRLTVL.